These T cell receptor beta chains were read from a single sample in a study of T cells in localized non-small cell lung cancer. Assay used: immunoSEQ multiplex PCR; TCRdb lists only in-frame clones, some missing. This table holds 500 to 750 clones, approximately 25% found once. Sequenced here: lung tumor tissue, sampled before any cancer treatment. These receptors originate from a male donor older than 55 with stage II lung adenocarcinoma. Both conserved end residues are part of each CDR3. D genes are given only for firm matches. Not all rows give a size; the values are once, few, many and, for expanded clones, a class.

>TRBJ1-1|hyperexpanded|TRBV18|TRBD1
CASSPTGQGYTEAFF
TGTGCCAGCTCACCCACGGGACAGGGGTACACTGAAGCTTTCTTT
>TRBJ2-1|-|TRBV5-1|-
CASSRGGESLNEQFF
TGCGCCAGCAGCCGAGGGGGGGAATCCCTCAATGAGCAGTTCTTC
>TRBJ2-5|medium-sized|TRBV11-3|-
CASSPRQVQETQYF
TGTGCCAGCAGCCCGCGACAGGTGCAAGAGACCCAGTACTTC
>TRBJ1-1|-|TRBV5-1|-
CASSSQLGNTEAFF
TGCGCCAGCAGCTCGCAATTAGGGAACACTGAAGCTTTCTTT
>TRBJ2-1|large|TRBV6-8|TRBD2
CASSQLAGGDNEQFF
TGTGCCAGCAGTCAGCTAGCGGGGGGTGACAATGAGCAGTTCTTC
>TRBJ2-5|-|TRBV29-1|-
CSVDFGGETQYF
TGCAGCGTTGATTTTGGAGGAGAGACCCAGTACTTC
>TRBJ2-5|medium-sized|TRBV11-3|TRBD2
CASSRLAGEETQYF
TGTGCCAGCAGCCGTTTAGCGGGAGAGGAGACCCAGTACTTC
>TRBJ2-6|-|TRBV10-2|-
CASRPRSSGANVLTF
TGCGCCAGCAGGCCCCGAAGCTCTGGGGCCAACGTCCTGACTTTC
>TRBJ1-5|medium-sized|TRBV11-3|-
CASSFQGFGNQPQHF
TGTGCCAGCAGCTTTCAAGGTTTTGGCAATCAGCCCCAGCATTTT
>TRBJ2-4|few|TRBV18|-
CASSPPDRSKNIQYF
TGTGCCAGCTCACCACCGGACAGATCCAAAAACATTCAGTACTTC
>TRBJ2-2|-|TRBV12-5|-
CASGFFPSTGELFF
TGTGCTAGTGGTTTTTTCCCCTCCACCGGGGAGCTGTTTTTT
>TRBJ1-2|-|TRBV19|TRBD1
CASSGQGGNYGYTF
TGTGCCAGTAGTGGACAGGGGGGTAACTATGGCTACACCTTC
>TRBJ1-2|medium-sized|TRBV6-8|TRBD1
CASSYKRSGQGSGYTF
TGTGCCAGCAGTTACAAACGATCGGGACAGGGAAGCGGCTACACCTTC
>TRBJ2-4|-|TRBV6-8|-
CASSEELLSIQYF
TGTGCCAGCAGCGAGGAGCTGCTAAGCATTCAGTACTTC
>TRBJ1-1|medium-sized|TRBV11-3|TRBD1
CASTPLTDRGPEAFF
TGTGCCAGCACCCCGCTTACGGACAGGGGTCCTGAAGCTTTCTTT
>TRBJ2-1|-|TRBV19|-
CASTTMGARNEQFF
TGTGCCAGTACCACTATGGGGGCCAGGAATGAGCAGTTCTTC
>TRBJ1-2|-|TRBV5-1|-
CASSTGDSNYGYTF
TGCGCCAGCAGCACGGGGGACTCTAACTATGGCTACACCTTC
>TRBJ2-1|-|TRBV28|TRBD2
CASSALAGTRTNEQFF
TGTGCCAGCAGTGCCTTAGCGGGAACCCGTACAAATGAGCAGTTCTTC
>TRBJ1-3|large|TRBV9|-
CASSVEIGFGDTIYF
TGTGCCAGCAGCGTAGAAATAGGGTTCGGGGACACCATATATTTT
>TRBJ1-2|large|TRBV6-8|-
CASSYSPSDYGYTF
TGTGCCAGCAGTTACTCGCCTTCAGACTATGGCTACACCTTC
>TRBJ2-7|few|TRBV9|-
CASSVDASDSYGQYF
TGTGCCAGCAGCGTAGATGCTAGCGACTCCTACGGGCAGTACTTC
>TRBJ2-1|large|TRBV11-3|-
CASSPGLSSYNEQFF
TGTGCTAGCAGCCCCGGCCTTAGCTCCTACAATGAGCAGTTCTTC
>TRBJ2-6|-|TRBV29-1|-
CSARGSSGANVLTF
TGCAGCGCTCGGGGGAGCTCTGGGGCCAACGTCCTGACTTTC
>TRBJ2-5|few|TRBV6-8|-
CASTNSQETQYF
TGTGCCAGCACTAACAGCCAAGAGACCCAGTACTTC
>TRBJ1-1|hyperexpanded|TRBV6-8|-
CASSYSLTGEAFF
TGTGCCAGCAGTTACTCGCTAACAGGGGAAGCTTTCTTT
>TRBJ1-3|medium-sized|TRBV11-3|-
CASSGSDGSSGNTIYF
TGTGCCAGCAGCGGATCGGACGGAAGCTCTGGAAACACCATATATTTT
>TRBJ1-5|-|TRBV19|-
CASSHQTGLSNQPQHF
TGTGCCAGTAGCCACCAGACAGGACTTAGCAATCAGCCCCAGCATTTT
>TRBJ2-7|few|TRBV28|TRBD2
CASSLAGAVSYEQYF
TGTGCCAGCAGTTTAGCGGGAGCTGTGTCCTACGAGCAGTACTTC
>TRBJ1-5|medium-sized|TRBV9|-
CASSESLRGAQHF
TGTGCCAGCAGTGAAAGCCTCAGAGGAGCCCAGCATTTT
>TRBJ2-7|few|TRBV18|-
CASSPYLGGFYEQYF
TGTGCCAGCTCACCTTACCTCGGGGGATTCTACGAGCAGTACTTC
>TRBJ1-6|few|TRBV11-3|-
CASSLEGGSWLGDSPLHF
TGTGCCAGCAGCTTGGAAGGCGGCAGTTGGTTAGGAGATTCACCCCTCCACTTT
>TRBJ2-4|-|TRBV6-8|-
CASSGLLAKNIQYF
TGTGCCAGCAGTGGCCTACTAGCCAAAAACATTCAGTACTTC
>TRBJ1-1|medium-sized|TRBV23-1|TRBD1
CASSQDIRDRGKNTEAFF
TGCGCCAGCAGCCAAGATATCCGGGACAGGGGAAAAAACACTGAAGCTTTCTTT
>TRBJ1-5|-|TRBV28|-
CASSPTGFQPQHF
TGTGCCAGCAGCCCCACAGGTTTCCAGCCCCAGCATTTT
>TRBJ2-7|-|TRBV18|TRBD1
CASSPTDRLTYEQYF
TGTGCCAGCTCACCCACGGACAGGCTGACCTACGAGCAGTACTTC
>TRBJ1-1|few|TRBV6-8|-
CASSYSLNGGNTEAFF
TGTGCCAGCAGTTACTCGCTTAACGGGGGGAACACTGAAGCTTTCTTT
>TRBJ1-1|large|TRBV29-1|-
CSVPREGGNTEAFF
TGCAGCGTCCCCAGGGAAGGTGGGAACACTGAAGCTTTCTTT
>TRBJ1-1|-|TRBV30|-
CAWSRGMDTEAFF
TGTGCCTGGAGTAGGGGAATGGACACTGAAGCTTTCTTT
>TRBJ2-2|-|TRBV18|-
CASSPMRGANTGELFF
TGTGCCAGCTCCCCCATGCGAGGCGCGAACACCGGGGAGCTGTTTTTT
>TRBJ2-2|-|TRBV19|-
CASSMRGGELFF
TGTGCCAGTAGTATGAGGGGCGGGGAGCTGTTTTTT
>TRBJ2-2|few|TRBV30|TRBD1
CAWTFGQGYGGELFF
TGTGCCTGGACATTCGGACAGGGCTATGGCGGGGAGCTGTTTTTT
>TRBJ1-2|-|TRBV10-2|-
CASSDGVEGYTF
TGCGCCAGCAGTGACGGGGTTGAAGGCTACACCTTC
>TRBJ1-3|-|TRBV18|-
CASSPEVWNTIYF
TGTGCCAGCTCACCAGAGGTATGGAACACCATATATTTT